The source of this TCR beta chain is a study of neurological immune-mediated disorders (dated by TCRdb to 2018 to 2020). Concerning the study at large: Among the roughly 34 multiple sclerosis patients, relapsing-remitting MS was present in around 30 and secondary progressive MS was present in 3. The study compared peripheral blood TCR-beta repertoires of HTLV-I-associated myelopathy (HAM/TSP) patients, multiple sclerosis patients and healthy controls using UMI-based sequencing. The approximately 100 TCR-beta libraries included longitudinal samples, technical triplicates and paired sorted CD4+ and CD8+ T-cell subsets alongside PBMC samples. Of the approximately 70 subjects in the cohort, around 15 were HAM/TSP patients, roughly 35 were multiple sclerosis patients, and 20 were healthy controls. Here is what the overall study found, with its caveats: In a phylogenetic analysis, the repertoires of 18 out of 34 MS patients fell into a single cluster of related CDR3 sequences, pointing to a possible signature at the repertoire level. The highest TCR clonal expansion was observed in HAM/TSP patients, whereas the lowest was observed in MS patients, even when compared with healthy controls. No identical CDR3 amino acid sequences were shared among expanded clones across subjects, suggesting private TCR-beta repertoires in all groups. The MS cluster was not associated with any clinical or MRI features, and the authors stated that larger cohorts are needed.

Trimming costs V 1 base and J 5 bases, and their ends lie 11 bases apart. Spanning cysteine to phenylalanine, the CDR3 consists of 14 amino acids. The sequence is cut down to CDR3 DNA, 42 bases in frame from base 1. From a lookup of the germline V gene, CDR1 and CDR2 are SGHVS and FNYEAQ. cDNA synthesis used template-switch 5'RACE with a primer carrying a 10-nucleotide random unique molecular identifier tagging each TCR transcript. Each sequencing run produced over 180 million TCR-beta sequences covering 15-18 subjects. The RNeasy kit was used for extraction of total RNA. The KAPA Real-time Library Amplification kit was used to amplify TCR-beta VDJ regions with primers for the TCR constant region and the 5'RACE anchor. A first PCR added sample indexes and Illumina adaptors, and a second PCR then raised library yield. After purification with Ampure beads, the TCR product of roughly 650 bp was size-selected on a 2% E-gel SizeSelection system. Library quality was checked on a Bioanalyzer, concentration was measured with Qubit, and libraries were quantified with the Kapa Library Quantification kit before pooling. An Illumina HiSeq 2500 sequenced the libraries paired-end 2 x 150 bp. To increase sequence diversity, about 24-32% phiX was spiked into each library pool. On the study's bioinformatics: The UMI-based MiGEC pipeline processed quality-filtered reads and removed over 85% of raw TCR sequences during error correction. VDJ genes were aligned to IMGT germline references, and clonotypes were defined by unique CDR3 amino acid sequence plus V-J genes. VDJtools evaluated clonal expansion, Shannon diversity and CDR3 relatedness (CalcPairwiseDistances, ClusterSamples); CLCbio workbench built phylogenetic trees. Expanded clones were defined as having at least 8 unique UMIs, based on coefficient-of-variation modelling across technical triplicates. TCRdb's own reprocessing of the public reads used fastp at Q25 and MiXCR and kept productive beta chains. CDR3 protein sequences are deduplicated, and each keeps its most common genes and DNA. The V and J calls, along with clone size, are taken from TCRdb and not from the paper's own processing. This sample is represented by about 95,000 distinct CDR3 sequences; 3% to 4% of them were singletons. Of the sample, roughly 6.4% falls within the top ten clones.

For unsorted PBMC libraries, 2 million PBMCs were used after storage in RNAlater at -80 degrees C until RNA extraction. The multiple sclerosis patients were enrolled in a US clinical protocol that evaluated disease progression with magnetic resonance imaging. Peripheral blood underwent Ficoll-Hypaque density gradient centrifugation to isolate PBMCs, which were then cryopreserved in liquid nitrogen. This clonotype was detected many times. Its antigen has not been determined. No qualities accompany the bases; no much larger clone lies one base away. This sequence was found in a woman aged 18-30 years with multiple sclerosis. The chain is assembled from TRBV7-6 and TRBJ2-5; the D gene is unclear. The sample was PBMCs. The DNA sequence is TGTGCCAGCAGCTTAGGTTCAGTTTTGGAGACCCAGTACTTC. Its protein product is CASSLGSVLETQYF.